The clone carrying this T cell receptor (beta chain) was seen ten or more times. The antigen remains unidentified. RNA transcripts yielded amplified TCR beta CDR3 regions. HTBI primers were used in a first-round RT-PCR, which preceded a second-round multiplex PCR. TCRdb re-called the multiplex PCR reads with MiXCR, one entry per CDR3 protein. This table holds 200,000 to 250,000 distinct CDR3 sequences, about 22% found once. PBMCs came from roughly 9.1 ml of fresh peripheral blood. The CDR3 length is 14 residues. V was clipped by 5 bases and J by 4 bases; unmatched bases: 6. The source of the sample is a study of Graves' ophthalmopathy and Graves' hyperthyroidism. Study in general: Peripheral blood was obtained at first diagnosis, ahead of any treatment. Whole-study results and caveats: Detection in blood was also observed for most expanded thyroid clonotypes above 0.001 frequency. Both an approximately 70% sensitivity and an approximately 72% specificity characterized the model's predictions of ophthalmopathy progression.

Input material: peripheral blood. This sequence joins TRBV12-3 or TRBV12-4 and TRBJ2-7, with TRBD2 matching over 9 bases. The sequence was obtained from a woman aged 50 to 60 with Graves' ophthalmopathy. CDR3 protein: CASSKGLARYEQYF. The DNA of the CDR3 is TGTGCCAGCAGTAAGGGACTAGCCCGTTACGAGCAGTACTTC.